The clone carrying this T cell receptor beta chain was seen a single time. Its antigen is as yet unknown. V was pared by 0 bases and J by 0 bases, with 2 bases of the junction left unmatched. From germline, CDR1 is MNHEY and CDR2 SMNVEV (reference sequence). The CDR3 sequence is 16 residues long. The source of the sample is a study of cytomegalovirus exposure and HLA in healthy donors. Participants comprised healthy donors of bone marrow. General study findings and limits: Across all donors, roughly uniform sequencing depth was an assumption of the presence/absence analyses.

PCR involved 60 Vbeta and 13 Jbeta primers. Data came from immunoSEQ multiplex PCR; TCRdb stores just in-frame clones and leaves some out. The sample includes 150,000 to 200,000 clones, under 80% of them seen just once. This clonotype originated in a human donor in good health. V usage is TRBV27 and J usage is TRBJ2-1; 7 nucleotides line up with TRBD2. The sample was PBMCs. Written as DNA, the CDR3 is TGTGCCAGCAGTTTATCCAGGACTAGCTCCTACAATGAGCAGTTCTTC. Residues: CASSLSRTSSYNEQFF.